Following are 8 T cell receptor beta chains from one sample sequenced in a study of blood T cell repertoires in COVID-19. Only in-frame clones appear in the TCRdb table, and some are missing; sequencing was by immunoSEQ multiplex PCR. The sample has some 380,000 clones; approximately 86% are singletons. The specimen sequenced was PBMCs or T cells enriched from blood (not recorded which). The receptor set was obtained from a middle-aged woman with acute COVID-19.

CDR3 protein: CASSRSPGASGSDTQYF. In DNA, the CDR3 is TGTGCCAGCAGCCGGAGCCCGGGGGCTAGCGGATCAGATACGCAGTATTTT. The chain links TRBV7-9 to TRBJ2-3, with a tentative D call TRBD2 (7 bases). The CDR3 loop spans 17 amino acids. Germline CDR1 is SEHNR and CDR2 is FQNEAQ (reference sequence). Trimming took 5 bases from V and 4 from J, leaving 22 bases between them.

For this clone: One end of the junction fails to match germline, which may point to a read error. The chain joins TRBV6-5 to TRBJ2-1, with 7 positions matching TRBD2. The CDR3 loop spans 11 amino acids. Germline V gene data show CDR1 as MNHEY and CDR2 as SVGAGI. The CDR3 DNA sequence: TGTGCCAGCGGGAGGGGACCTGCGGATATCTTC. Its protein is CASGRGPADIF.

The J gene is TRBJ1-5, the V gene TRBV2; D call uncertain. V lost 6 bases and J lost 7, with 10 bases in between. This CDR3 is 12 amino acids long. Germline lookup yields CDR1 SNHLY and CDR2 FYNNEI. This CDR3 reads CASSPNEQPQHF. The DNA for the CDR3 is TGTGCCAGCAGCCCTAATGAGCAGCCCCAGCATTTT.

This rearrangement joins TRBV20-1 to TRBJ2-7, with 10 bases aligning to TRBD2. After removal of 3 bases from V and 3 bases from J, the junction contained 5 bases not matched to a gene. CDR3 length: 14 residues. CDR1 and CDR2 from the germline V gene are DFQATT and SNEGSKA (reference sequence). The DNA of the CDR3 is TGCAGTGCTAGTACTAGCGGGACAGTCTACGAGCAGTACTTC. It codes for CSASTSGTVYEQYF.

The V call is TRBV19, the J call TRBJ1-2, with 9 bases that match TRBD1. The trim removed 5 bases at V and 4 bases at J, leaving 11 bases unmatched. This CDR3 region has 16 residues. The V gene's germline CDR1 is LNHDA and CDR2 SQIVND (reference sequence). CDR3 nucleotide sequence: TGTGCCAGTAGTCCGGCGGGACAGGGAGACATCTATGGCTACACCTTC. Its translation: CASSPAGQGDIYGYTF.

This clone has just one count. This chain links TRBV9 with TRBJ2-3; D perhaps matches TRBD2 (8 bases). V lost 3 bases, J lost 2 bases, and 16 bases lay in between. Germline CDR1 and CDR2: SGDLS and YYNGEE. The CDR3 spans 16 residues. CDR3 loop: CASSARGGQYTDTQYF. CDR3 bases: TGTGCCAGCAGCGCCCGGGGGGGACAGTACACAGATACGCAGTATTTT. The full variable domain, its missing parts supplied by reference TRBV9 and TRBJ2-3, is DSGVTQTPKHLITATGQRVTLRCSPRSGDLSVYWYQQSLDQGLQFLIQYYNGEERAKGNILERFSAQQFPDLHSELNLSSLELGDSALYFCASSARGGQYTDTQYFGPGTRLTVL.

In nucleotides, the CDR3 is TGTGCCAGCAGCCAAGCCGGGGGAAAAAGAAACACCATATATTTT. It yields the protein CASSQAGGKRNTIYF. The genes are TRBV3-1 (or the pseudogene TRBV3-2) and TRBJ1-3, with a tentative D call TRBD1 (5 bases). V lost 1 base and J 5 bases, leaving 12 bases between the germline ends. CDR3 length: 15 residues. Germline V gene sequence: CDR1 LGHDT, CDR2 YNNKEL (reference sequence).

This clone appeared a single time. The chain is built from TRBV5-8 and TRBJ2-3; 13 positions match TRBD2. The CDR3 spans 15 residues. In germline, CDR1 is SGHTS, CDR2 YDEGEE. V dropped 1 base and J dropped 7; count of bases not matched to a gene: 3. CDR3 DNA: TGTGCCAGCAGCTTGCTACTAGCGGGGGGGCATACGCAGTATTTT. This encodes CASSLLLAGGHTQYF.